The 17 T cell receptor beta chains listed next were all sequenced from one sample in a study of blood T cell repertoires in COVID-19. Using immunoSEQ multiplex PCR, the repertoire was profiled, and TCRdb retains in-frame clones only, with some absent. The sample lists roughly 250,000 clones; approximately 78% were seen once. The sequenced sample consisted of peripheral blood. These receptors all come from a woman aged 55-69 years with active or convalescent COVID-19.

This clone has just one count. The chain uses TRBV10-3 and TRBJ1-5; 9 nucleotides align to TRBD1. The germline gives CDR1 ENHRY, CDR2 SYGVKD. The CDR3 totals 13 residues. V was pared by 7 bases and J by 7 bases, with 5 bases of the junction left unmatched. The CDR3 bases are TGTGCCATCAACCGGGACAGGGAACAGCCCCAGCATTTT. As protein: CAINRDREQPQHF.

About this clone: The DNA is left out, because the CDR3 cannot be placed on it with certainty; the CDR3 is given as TCRdb lists it. The chain joins TRBV21-1 to TRBJ2-7; TRBD1 is the table's D call, not checked against the DNA. TRBV21-1 is a listed pseudogene. Counting both end residues, the CDR3 totals 20 amino acids. CDR3: CASSKGRWGQGNLLAYEQYF.

This clone was picked up many times. The chain has TRBV25-1 and TRBJ1-2, with a weak D call TRBD1 (5 bases). The CDR3 sequence is 14 residues long. Germline CDR1 MGHDK, CDR2 SYGVNS. The V gene lost 5 bases and the J gene lost 1 base, with 11 bases spanning the gap. In DNA, the CDR3 is TGTGCCAGCAGTCCGGCAGGGATTAACTATGGCTACACCTTC. This translates into CASSPAGINYGYTF.

The chain couples TRBV5-1 to TRBJ1-1; 8 bases are a match to TRBD1. The CDR3 runs to 15 residues. Germline CDR1 and CDR2: SGHRS and YFSETQ. The junction had 6 bases not matched to a gene; V was cut back by 4 bases and J by 1 base. The CDR3 nucleotides are TGCGCCAGCAGCCCGGACAGGGCGGAGAACACTGAAGCTTTCTTT. It specifies CASSPDRAENTEAFF.

This clone showed up just a few times. The CDR3 loop is CASSQDLPRGRSYGYTF. The CDR3 coding sequence is TGTGCCAGCAGCCAAGATCTCCCCAGGGGGCGTAGCTATGGCTACACCTTC. The V gene is TRBV4-2, the J gene TRBJ1-2; 8 bases fit TRBD1. CDR3 length: 17 residues. Trimming took 0 bases from V and 4 from J; bases not matched to a gene: 10. Germline V gene sequence: CDR1 LGHNA, CDR2 YNFKEQ.

This chain links TRBV11-2 with TRBJ1-6; D is possibly TRBD1 (5 bases). CDR1 and CDR2 from the germline V gene are SGHAT and FQNNGV. Trimming shortened V by 5 bases and J by 3 bases, and 8 bases separated the two germline ends. CDR3 length: 14 residues. The CDR3 nucleotides are TGTGCCAGCAGCCCGGGACTCTATAATTCACCCCTCCACTTT. It is translated as CASSPGLYNSPLHF.

The chain couples TRBV2 to TRBJ1-2; D is perhaps TRBD1 (5 bases). The V end lost 6 bases, the J end lost 5 bases, and 19 bases lay between the germline ends. Germline V gives CDR1 SNHLY, CDR2 FYNNEI. This CDR3 is built from 15 residues. The CDR3 nucleotides are TGTGCCAGCAGCGCAAACCAGGGTACGAATTATGGCTACACCTTC. Residues: CASSANQGTNYGYTF. Looking up the rest from reference TRBV2 and TRBJ1-2 gives the full variable domain: EPEVTQTPSHQVTQMGQEVILRCVPISNHLYFYWYRQILGQKVEFLVSFYNNEISEKSEIFDDQFSVERPDGSNFTLKIRSTKLEDSAMYFCASSANQGTNYGYTFGSGTRLTVV.

The chain recombines TRBV6-6 with TRBJ2-6; a possible D gene is TRBD2 (5 bases). Per germline, CDR1 MNHNY and CDR2 SVGAGI (reference sequence). The CDR3 loop spans 16 amino acids. The V and J ends lost 6 bases and 1 base respectively, with 13 bases between them. For the CDR3, the DNA is TGTGCCAGCAGCCCGAACGAGGGTTCTGGGGCCAACGTCCTGACTTTC. Its protein is CASSPNEGSGANVLTF.

This clone was detected ten times or more. The rearrangement joins TRBV7-8 to TRBJ2-1, with 8 bases identical to TRBD2. This CDR3 region has 15 residues. V lost 1 base to trimming and J lost 2 bases; unmatched junction nucleotides: 1. Germline CDR1 is SGHVS and CDR2 is FQNEAQ. CDR3 in amino acids: CASSLGGGTYNEQFF. CDR3 in DNA: TGTGCCAGCAGCTTAGGCGGGGGGACCTACAATGAGCAGTTCTTC.

The chain links TRBV13 to TRBJ2-7, with D perhaps TRBD1 (6 bases). Between the trimmed V and J ends, which lost 8 bases and 2 bases, there was a span of 16 bases. The CDR3 length is 14 residues. The V gene's germline CDR1 is PRHDT and CDR2 FYEKMQ (reference sequence). CDR3 sequence: CASARRTAPYEQYF. As DNA, the CDR3 is TGTGCCAGCGCCCGCCGGACAGCACCCTACGAGCAGTACTTC.

The V and J genes are TRBV4-2 and TRBJ2-3, with TRBD1 matching 7 bases. The germline gives CDR1 LGHNA, CDR2 YNFKEQ. J gave up 2 bases and V 4 bases, and 6 bases lay outside the gene matches. This CDR3 region has 15 residues. CDR3 sequence (DNA): TGTGCCAGCAGCCCCGGACAGGACCCCACAGATACGCAGTATTTT. Translation: CASSPGQDPTDTQYF.

The chain joins TRBV5-6 to TRBJ1-1; D unresolved. The CDR3 loop spans 15 amino acids. Trimming removed 4 bases from V and 5 bases from J, with 18 bases in between. Germline CDR1 reads SGHDT; CDR2 reads YYEEEE. CDR3 DNA: TGTGCCAGCAGCCCCGTGGGAGGTGTTGGGACTGAAGCTTTCTTT. Amino acids: CASSPVGGVGTEAFF.

The J gene is TRBJ2-3, the V gene TRBV4-2; 16 nucleotides line up with TRBD2. The CDR3 contains 20 residues. Per the germline V gene, CDR1 is LGHNA and CDR2 is YNFKEQ. V was clipped by 1 base and J by 0 bases; unmatched bases: 7. The CDR3 sequence is CASSQVGTSGGVFSTDTQYF. CDR3 DNA sequence: TGTGCCAGCAGCCAAGTTGGGACTAGCGGGGGGGTCTTTAGCACAGATACGCAGTATTTT.

V is TRBV4-3 and J is TRBJ2-7, with 9 bases that match TRBD2. Germline V gene data show CDR1 as LGHNA and CDR2 as YSLEER. The length of the CDR3 is 18 residues. The J segment lost 4 bases and the V segment lost 4 bases, leaving 17 bases of the junction unmatched. CDR3 in amino acids: CASSPLSLLAGTVYEQYF. For the CDR3, the DNA is TGCGCCAGCAGCCCCCTATCCCTTCTAGCGGGAACAGTTTACGAGCAGTACTTC.

This rearrangement joins TRBV6-1 to TRBJ1-5; 9 nucleotides agree with TRBD1. The CDR3 spans 16 residues. Per germline, CDR1 MNHNS and CDR2 SASEGT. After removal of 4 bases from V and 0 bases from J, the junction contained 4 bases not matched to a gene. CDR3 DNA sequence: TGTGCCAGCAGTGGACCGGGACAGGGTAGCAATCAGCCCCAGCATTTT. This encodes CASSGPGQGSNQPQHF.

The chain uses TRBV3-1 (or the pseudogene TRBV3-2) and TRBJ2-1, with D uncertain. Germline CDR1 LGHDT, CDR2 YNNKEL (reference sequence). This CDR3 region has 13 residues. Trimming pared 1 base from V and 6 bases from J, leaving 7 bases between. CDR3 residues: CASSQVGVNEQFF. CDR3 nucleotide sequence: TGTGCCAGCAGCCAAGTGGGCGTCAATGAGCAGTTCTTC.

V and J are TRBV5-4 and TRBJ2-7; D not resolved. CDR1 is SGHNT and CDR2 is YYREEE in the germline V gene (reference sequence). V lost 2 bases to trimming and J lost 4 bases, with 13 bases between them. The CDR3 runs to 14 residues. The CDR3 region is CASSFNTGPYEQYF. CDR3 sequence (DNA): TGTGCCAGCAGCTTTAATACCGGTCCGTACGAGCAGTACTTC.